This entry describes one TCR beta chain. These data are taken from a study of blood T cell repertoires in COVID-19. For the study at large: The samples span acute and convalescent COVID-19 from the United States, Italy and Spain. Nucleic acid was either cDNA or gDNA, and it came from T cells, B-cell-depleted T cells, or PBMCs.

As handled by the study authors: Scientists estimated how many nucleated cells there were by amplifying reference gene primers. TCRdb's table, derived via immunoSEQ multiplex PCR, lists solely in-frame clones and lacks some. Clone size and the V and J calls come from that table; the DNA yielded D and trimming. The data hold more than 65,000 clones, with 89% observed a single time. The source material was peripheral blood. The sequence derives from a man aged 50 to 59 with acute or convalescent COVID-19.

CDR3 sequence (DNA): TGTGCCAGCAGTTTAAACGACTTGGGACAGGGGAGGGAAAAACTGTTTTTT. It specifies CASSLNDLGQGREKLFF. The chain is built from TRBV28 and TRBJ1-4, with 10 nucleotides matching TRBD1. CDR1 and CDR2 from the germline V gene are MDHEN and SYDVKM. The CDR3 runs to 17 residues. V trimming: 2 bases; J trimming: 8 bases; junction bases outside the gene matches: 11.